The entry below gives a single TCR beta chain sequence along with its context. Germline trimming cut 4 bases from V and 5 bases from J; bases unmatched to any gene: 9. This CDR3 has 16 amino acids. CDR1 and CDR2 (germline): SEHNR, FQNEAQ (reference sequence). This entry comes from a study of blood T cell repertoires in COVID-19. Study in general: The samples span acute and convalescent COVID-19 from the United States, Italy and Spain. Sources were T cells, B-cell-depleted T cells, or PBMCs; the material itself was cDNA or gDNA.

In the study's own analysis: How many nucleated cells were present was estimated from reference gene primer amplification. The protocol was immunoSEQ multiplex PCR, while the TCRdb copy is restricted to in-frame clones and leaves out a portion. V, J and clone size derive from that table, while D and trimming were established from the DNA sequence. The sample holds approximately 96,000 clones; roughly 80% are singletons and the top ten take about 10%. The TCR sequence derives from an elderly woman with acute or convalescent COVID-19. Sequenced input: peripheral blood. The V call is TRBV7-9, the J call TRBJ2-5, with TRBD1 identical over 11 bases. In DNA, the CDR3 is TGTGCCAGCAGCTACCGAGGACAGGGGGCGTGGGAGACCCAGTACTTC. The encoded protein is CASSYRGQGAWETQYF.